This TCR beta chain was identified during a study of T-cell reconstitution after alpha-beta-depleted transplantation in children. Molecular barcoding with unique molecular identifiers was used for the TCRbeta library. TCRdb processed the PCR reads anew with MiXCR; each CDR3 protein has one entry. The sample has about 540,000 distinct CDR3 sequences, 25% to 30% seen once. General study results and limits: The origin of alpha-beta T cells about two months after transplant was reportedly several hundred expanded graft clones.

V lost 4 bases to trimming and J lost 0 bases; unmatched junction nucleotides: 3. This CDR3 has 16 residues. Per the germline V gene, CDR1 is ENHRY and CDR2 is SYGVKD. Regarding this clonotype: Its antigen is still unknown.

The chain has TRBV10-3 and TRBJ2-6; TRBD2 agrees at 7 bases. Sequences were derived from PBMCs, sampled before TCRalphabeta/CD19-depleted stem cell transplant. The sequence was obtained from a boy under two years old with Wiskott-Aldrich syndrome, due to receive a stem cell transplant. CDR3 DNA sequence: TGTGCCATCAGTGGGGGGACTACCTCTGGGGCCAACGTCCTGACTTTC. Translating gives CAISGGTTSGANVLTF.